This T cell receptor (beta chain) was documented in a study of T cell repertoires in cytomegalovirus infection. On the study more broadly: Epitope selection comprised recently identified HLA-C-restricted CMV epitopes and well-studied HLA-B-restricted CMV epitopes.

This clonotype came up a few times. Its antigen is still unknown. The CDR3 spans 16 residues. Germline lookup yields CDR1 SEHNR and CDR2 FQNEAQ (reference sequence). V gave up 3 bases and J gave up 3 bases, with 17 bases separating them. One entry per CDR3 protein, called by TCRdb with MiXCR from the reads. The sample has about 830,000 distinct CDR3 sequences; approximately 32% are singletons. Findings of the study overall: Cumulative frequency (of public TCR beta family members) identified carriers of CMV plus the relevant HLA. Ex vivo responses were dominated by HLA-C-restricted CMV-specific TCR beta clonotypes.

The rearrangement uses TRBV7-9 and TRBJ1-2; D perhaps matches TRBD1 (5 bases). The clonotype was recovered from a human donor in good health (CMV status not recorded). Some clones in this sample may be carry-over from other donors' samples. The sequencing used cultured CD8+ T cells from PBMCs, collected from culture after CMV antigen stimulation. CDR3 residues: CASSLILGLSYYGYTF. The DNA for the CDR3 is TGTGCCAGCAGCTTGATCCTGGGGCTGAGTTACTATGGCTACACCTTC.